Presented here are 5 T cell receptor beta chains from one specimen sequenced in a study of T cells in Graves' hyperthyroidism and ophthalmopathy. Authors of the study amplified TCR beta CDR3 regions from RNA transcripts. The primer set for the first-round RT-PCR of the TCR CDR3 was HTBI. TCRdb reanalysed the multiplex PCR reads using MiXCR and keeps one entry per CDR3 protein. The data hold about 160,000 distinct CDR3 sequences, with 9.4% observed a single time. Sequenced input: blood. The receptors were gathered from a woman aged 18 to 35 with Graves' hyperthyroidism that later progressed to Graves' ophthalmopathy.

The rearrangement uses TRBV3-1 and TRBJ2-5; D is uncertain. This CDR3 spans 17 amino acids. Germline loops: CDR1 LGHDT, CDR2 YNNKEL (reference sequence). With 2 bases removed from V and 3 bases from J, the gap between germline ends came to 19 bases. The DNA of the CDR3 is TGTGCCAGCAGCCAAAAGAAATTTTGGGCAAACGAAGAGACCCAGTACTTC. Protein product: CASSQKKFWANEETQYF.

This clonotype came up many times. The gene calls are TRBV10-1 and TRBJ1-6; no firm D call. CDR3 length: 16 residues. The germline V gene has CDR1 WNHNN and CDR2 SYGVQD (reference sequence). The ends were cut back, 8 bases at V and 0 bases at J, with 14 bases in the middle. As DNA, the CDR3 is TGCGCCAGCTGCAATACAGTCAGCTCCTATAATTCACCCCTCCACTTT. Protein sequence: CASCNTVSSYNSPLHF.

Ten or more counts support this clonotype. The chain carries TRBV6-6 and TRBJ1-1; no firm D call. The CDR3 length is 14 residues. CDR1 and CDR2 from the germline V gene are MNHNY and SVGAGI (reference sequence). Trimming took off 0 bases at V and 1 base at J, with 6 bases between the two ends. CDR3 sequence: CASSYSGKNTEAFF. The CDR3, as DNA: TGTGCCAGCAGTTACTCTGGAAAGAACACTGAAGCTTTCTTT.

This clonotype was recorded many times. The chain is built from TRBV6-2 or TRBV6-3 and TRBJ2-1; D gene unclear. V lost 5 bases and J lost 3, with 2 bases in between. The germline CDR1 and CDR2 sequences are MNHEY and SVGEGT. The CDR3 totals 11 residues. For the CDR3, the DNA is TGTGCCAGCAGTAACTACAATGAGCAGTTCTTC. This translates into CASSNYNEQFF.

This clonotype was picked up many times. This chain connects TRBV29-1 to TRBJ2-7; D perhaps matches TRBD1 (5 bases). Trimming removed 4 bases at V and 1 base at J, with 17 bases between. Germline lookup yields CDR1 SQVTM and CDR2 ANQGSEA. This CDR3 is 15 amino acids long. CDR3 coding DNA: TGCAGCGTTGTGTTGCAGGGCGGATCATCCTACGAGCAGTACTTC. This codes for CSVVLQGGSSYEQYF.